This note documents a single T cell receptor (beta chain) sequence. The J segment lost 5 bases and the V segment lost 5 bases, leaving 5 bases of the junction unmatched. The CDR3 loop spans 13 amino acids. The germline gives CDR1 SGHTA, CDR2 FQGTGA. This record comes from a study of blood T cell repertoires in COVID-19. Turning to the study itself: There were acute and convalescent COVID-19 samples, and they came from the United States, Italy and Spain. The cDNA or gDNA used as material had been derived from T cells, B-cell-depleted T cells, or PBMCs.

Per the original data handling: Estimation of nucleated cell counts was performed using reference gene primer amplification. The method was immunoSEQ multiplex PCR; TCRdb's version includes in-frame clones alone and lacks a portion of them. The V and J calls and the clone size are those of that table, but D and trimming were determined from the DNA. The table shows 100,000 to 150,000 clones, with roughly three quarters occurring only once. The J gene is TRBJ1-1, the V gene TRBV7-3; 7 bases map to TRBD1. The sample comprised peripheral blood. The source is a man aged 40-49 years with active or convalescent COVID-19. This chain's CDR3 is CASSTDRETEAFF. The CDR3 DNA sequence: TGTGCCAGCAGCACCGACAGGGAAACTGAAGCTTTCTTT.